This T cell receptor beta chain originates from a study of CD8 T cells in Susac syndrome. Sequencing of TCR beta was undertaken in CD8+ and CD4+ T cells derived from blood. Random hexamers primed reverse transcription of about 0.5 to 1 ug RNA. TCR beta CDR3 was amplified by immunoSEQ multiplex PCR. This amplification extended across 54 Vbeta and 13 Jbeta segments. Each CDR3 protein gets one entry after TCRdb re-called the immunoSEQ multiplex PCR reads with MiXCR. The sample shows about 130,000 distinct CDR3 sequences, about 95% of them seen only once. CDR3 size: 13 residues. The V segment lost 7 bases and the J segment 1 base; nucleotides outside the gene matches: 3. In germline, CDR1 is SQVTM, CDR2 ANQGSEA.

V usage is TRBV29-1 and J usage is TRBJ2-3; 9 bases match TRBD1. What was sequenced was CD4+ T cells from PBMCs. The origin of this receptor is a human donor in good health. The CDR3 DNA reads TGCAGCGCCCGGACAGGGGGCACAGATACGCAGTATTTT. Its protein product is CSARTGGTDTQYF.